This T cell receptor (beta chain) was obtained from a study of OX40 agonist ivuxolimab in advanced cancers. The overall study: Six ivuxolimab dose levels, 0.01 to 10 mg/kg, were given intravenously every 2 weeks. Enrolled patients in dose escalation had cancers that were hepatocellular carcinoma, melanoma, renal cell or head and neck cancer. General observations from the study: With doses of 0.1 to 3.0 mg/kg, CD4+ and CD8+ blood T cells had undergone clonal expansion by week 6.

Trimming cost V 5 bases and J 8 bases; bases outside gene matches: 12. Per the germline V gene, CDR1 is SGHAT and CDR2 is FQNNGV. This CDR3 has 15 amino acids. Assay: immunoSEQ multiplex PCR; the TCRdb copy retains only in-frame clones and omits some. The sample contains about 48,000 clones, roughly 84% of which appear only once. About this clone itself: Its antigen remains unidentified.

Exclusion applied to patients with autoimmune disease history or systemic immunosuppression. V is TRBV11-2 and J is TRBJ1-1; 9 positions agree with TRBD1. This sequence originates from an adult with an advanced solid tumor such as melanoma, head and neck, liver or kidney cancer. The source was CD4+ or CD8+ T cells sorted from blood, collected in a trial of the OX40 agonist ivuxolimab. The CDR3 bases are TGTGCCAGCAGCCCCAATCCCACAGGGGGCGGAGAAGCTTTCTTT. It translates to CASSPNPTGGGEAFF.